What follows describes a single TCR beta chain. Its binding antigen is unknown. No much larger clone is present one base from it, and per-base qualities are unavailable. Ends trimmed: V by 9 bases, J by 4 bases; bases unmatched to a gene: 11. The CDR3 runs 17 amino acids, cysteine and phenylalanine included. Only CDR3 DNA is held: 51 bases, read in frame from base 1. The germline V gene specifies MDHEN as CDR1 and SYDVKM as CDR2. The data stem from a study of blood T cell repertoires in COVID-19 (dated by TCRdb to 2018 to 2021). With respect to the entire study: Samples from collaborators originated in the United States, Italy and Spain and spanned both the acute and convalescent phases of COVID-19. The material from the prospective study consisted of cDNA or gDNA derived from T cells, B-cell-depleted T cells, or PBMCs. Deeply sampled blood TCRbeta repertoires from subjects exposed to, actively infected with, or recovered from COVID-19 were included in the dataset. The repertoires were made available in a free public database intended to serve as a resource for research on the immune response to SARS-CoV-2. Samples came from the ongoing ImmuneRACE study (first 160 participants) plus 1,254 subjects from 6 global collaborators. The sample metadata nearly always contained a de-identified subject ID, COVID-19 status, age in years and sex. Where available, HLA class I and class II types were obtained from metadata supplied by the sample provider rather than from assay-based typing.

General study outcomes and caveats: The amount of clinical and demographic metadata varied by source and participant and was provided uncurated.

The immunoSEQ Assay, a bias-controlled multiplex PCR, was used to amplify TCRbeta CDR3 regions from genomic DNA. Per the source publication's procedure: Within the assay, amplification of reference gene primers was used to estimate how many nucleated cells each sample contained. To quantify the absolute abundance of each unique TCRbeta CDR3 rearrangement, sequence reads were collapsed and filtered. For each sample, productive Simpson clonality was calculated by taking the square root of Simpson's diversity index across productive rearrangements. The immuneACCESS repertoire file appears here via TCRdb, limited to in-frame rearrangements. These files lack a portion of the clones; in checked studies, under half of the deficit traces to unresolved V genes, and the cause of the others is not known. Clone size and the V and J calls come from that table; the DNA yielded D and trimming. The sample data list 150,000 to 200,000 clones, and around 67% of these were observed just once. Less than 3% of the sample is taken by the ten largest.

The collaborating institutions used their own protocols to collect whole blood in K2EDTA tubes. Collaborator samples were shipped for TCRbeta analysis as frozen whole blood, isolated PBMCs, or DNA extracted from either sample type. Sequencing was carried out using peripheral blood. This receptor chain uses TRBV28 and TRBJ2-5; 16 middle bases align to TRBD2. The sequence came from a woman aged 80 or over with acute or convalescent COVID-19. The CDR3 region has the sequence CASTGTSGRAGAETQYF. The nucleotides read TGTGCCAGTACCGGGACTAGCGGGAGGGCCGGGGCAGAGACCCAGTACTTC.